The rows below give T cell receptor beta chains drawn from one sample of a study of cytomegalovirus exposure and HLA in healthy donors. TCRdb's copy holds only in-frame clones and misses some; the assay was immunoSEQ multiplex PCR. The sample yields roughly 95,000 clones, around 82% seen once. The sample taken for sequencing was PBMCs. Source of these receptors: a man aged 25-40 years in good health and CMV-seropositive. The CDR3 runs from the conserved cysteine through the conserved F or W. Fields, in order: V gene, J gene, D gene, clone size, CDR3 DNA, CDR3 protein. The D gene is left open where the match is weak. The listing skips clone size in some rows; elsewhere it reads once, few, many or a size class.

V gene: TRBV6-5
J gene: TRBJ2-6
D gene: NA
clone size: few
CDR3 DNA: TGTGCCAGCAGCCCCGAGCCCTCTGGGGCCAACGTCCTGACTTTC
CDR3 protein: CASSPEPSGANVLTF

V gene: TRBV9
J gene: TRBJ2-3
D gene: NA
clone size: NA
CDR3 DNA: TGTGCCAGCAGCGTAGATCCTAGTATGGCTACGCAGTATTTT
CDR3 protein: CASSVDPSMATQYF

V gene: TRBV30
J gene: TRBJ1-5
D gene: NA
clone size: once
CDR3 DNA: TGTGCCTGTCCCCCGTTTAGCTGGCTTGAGACGGGAGACCAGCCCCAGCATTTT
CDR3 protein: CACPPFSWLETGDQPQHF

V gene: TRBV5-4
J gene: TRBJ2-5
D gene: TRBD1
clone size: NA
CDR3 DNA: TGTGCCAGCAGCTTGGCCGTGGACAGGGAGAAGACCCAGTACTTC
CDR3 protein: CASSLAVDREKTQYF

V gene: TRBV28
J gene: TRBJ2-3
D gene: TRBD2
clone size: NA
CDR3 DNA: TGTGCCATCCTTACACCCCAGCGGGGGGGCACAGATACGCAGTATTTT
CDR3 protein: CAILTPQRGGTDTQYF

V gene: TRBV11-3
J gene: TRBJ2-7
D gene: NA
clone size: NA
CDR3 DNA: TGTGCCAGCAGCCCCGGGTCTAGCTTGAGCTACGAGCAGTACTTC
CDR3 protein: CASSPGSSLSYEQYF

V gene: TRBV2
J gene: TRBJ2-4
D gene: TRBD2
clone size: NA
CDR3 DNA: TGTGCCAGCGGGCGAGCGGGAGGGTTGGACATTCAGTACTTC
CDR3 protein: CASGRAGGLDIQYF

V gene: TRBV28
J gene: TRBJ2-7
D gene: NA
clone size: few
CDR3 DNA: TGTGCCAGCAGTTCGTTAGGAGCCCCCGAGTACGAGCAGTACTTC
CDR3 protein: CASSSLGAPEYEQYF

V gene: TRBV5-4
J gene: TRBJ2-2
D gene: NA
clone size: NA
CDR3 DNA: TGTGCCAGCAGCTTGGTGGGTCTCAGCCTCGGGACCGGGGAGCTGTTTTTT
CDR3 protein: CASSLVGLSLGTGELFF

V gene: TRBV5-1
J gene: TRBJ2-7
D gene: NA
clone size: few
CDR3 DNA: TGCGCCAGCAGCTTGGCCGGGACCTACGAGCAGTACTTC
CDR3 protein: CASSLAGTYEQYF

V gene: TRBV28
J gene: TRBJ1-1
D gene: NA
clone size: once
CDR3 DNA: TGTGCCAGCAGCTACCCCATGAACACTGAAGCTTTCTTT
CDR3 protein: CASSYPMNTEAFF

V gene: TRBV29-1
J gene: TRBJ2-1
D gene: TRBD1
clone size: NA
CDR3 DNA: TGCAGCGGTGGACAGGGGACCTACAATGAGCAGTTCTTC
CDR3 protein: CSGGQGTYNEQFF

V gene: TRBV6-4
J gene: TRBJ2-2
D gene: TRBD2
clone size: once
CDR3 DNA: TGTGCCAGCAGTGACTCACTAGCGGCGACCGGGGAGCTGTTTTTT
CDR3 protein: CASSDSLAATGELFF

V gene: TRBV9
J gene: TRBJ1-1
D gene: NA
clone size: NA
CDR3 DNA: TGTGCCAGCAGCGACTCCGGGGGGGTGAACACTGAAGCTTTCTTT
CDR3 protein: CASSDSGGVNTEAFF

V gene: TRBV6-1
J gene: TRBJ2-5
D gene: TRBD1
clone size: NA
CDR3 DNA: TGTGCCAGCAGTCGGACAGGGGGAGAGACCCAGTACTTC
CDR3 protein: CASSRTGGETQYF

V gene: TRBV2
J gene: TRBJ1-4
D gene: TRBD1
clone size: NA
CDR3 DNA: TGTGCCAGTAGACAGGGGAGTGTGGCTGAAAAACTGTTTTTT
CDR3 protein: CASRQGSVAEKLFF

V gene: TRBV11-3
J gene: TRBJ2-1
D gene: TRBD2
clone size: NA
CDR3 DNA: TGTGCCAGCAGCTTAGATCTAAGCGGGAGATACAATGAGCAGTTCTTC
CDR3 protein: CASSLDLSGRYNEQFF

V gene: TRBV5-1
J gene: TRBJ2-1
D gene: TRBD2
clone size: few
CDR3 DNA: TGCGCCAGCAGCTTGGCTAGCGGCGGGAGTAAAAACAATGAGCAGTTCTTC
CDR3 protein: CASSLASGGSKNNEQFF

V gene: TRBV5-6
J gene: TRBJ2-7
D gene: TRBD2
clone size: once
CDR3 DNA: TGTGCCAGCACCCTAGCGGGAGTAACCTACGAGCAGTACTTC
CDR3 protein: CASTLAGVTYEQYF

V gene: TRBV5-1
J gene: TRBJ2-1
D gene: TRBD2
clone size: NA
CDR3 DNA: TGCGCCAGCAGCTTGTTAACTAGCGGGCTCGACAATGAGCAGTTCTTC
CDR3 protein: CASSLLTSGLDNEQFF

V gene: TRBV7-9
J gene: TRBJ1-2
D gene: TRBD1
clone size: NA
CDR3 DNA: TGTGCCAGCAGCTTACGGCGGACAGGGGGTTTGAACTATGGCTACACCTTC
CDR3 protein: CASSLRRTGGLNYGYTF

V gene: TRBV4-3
J gene: TRBJ1-6
D gene: NA
clone size: NA
CDR3 DNA: TGCGCCAGCAGCCAAGAACGACTAGGGACCGACAATTCACCCCTCCACTTT
CDR3 protein: CASSQERLGTDNSPLHF